This T cell receptor (beta chain) derives from a study of OX40 agonist ivuxolimab in advanced cancers. At the level of the study: Three patients, one with hepatocellular carcinoma and two with cutaneous melanoma, achieved partial responses.

This clone was counted a single time. Antigen specificity is unknown. The data were produced by immunoSEQ multiplex PCR, yet TCRdb's version contains in-frame clones alone and is incomplete. In the table there are about 46,000 clones, over 75% of which are singletons. Notes on the study in general: Averaging showed that CD8+ T cells had more expanded clones than CD4+ did.

The material was CD4+ or CD8+ T cells sorted from blood, obtained in a trial of the OX40 agonist ivuxolimab. This sequence originates from an adult with an advanced solid tumor such as melanoma, head and neck, liver or kidney cancer.

CDR3 residues: CASSPYGELDEKLFF. The CDR3 DNA reads as TGTGCCAGCAGTCCCTATGGGGAATTAGATGAAAAACTGTTTTTT. The chain couples TRBV27 to TRBJ1-4; D not resolved. Trimming took off 5 bases at V and 6 bases at J, with 16 bases between the two ends. Germline values: CDR1 MNHEY, CDR2 SMNVEV (reference sequence). This CDR3 comprises 15 residues.